This T cell receptor beta chain came from a study of T cell clones after liver transplantation. V shed 4 bases and J shed 6 bases, with 19 bases lying between them. Looked up from germline, CDR1 is SGHNT and CDR2 is YYREEE (reference sequence). This CDR3 comprises 15 residues. This clone occurred a few times. Its specificity is not known. Profiled with immunoSEQ multiplex PCR; TCRdb holds only in-frame clones, not every one. Here the sample spans about 5,600 clones, about 30% being singletons. Sequencing of dividing CFSE-low cells from the MLR defined alloreactive TCRbeta sequences. Graft donor PBMCs, splenocytes, lymph-node cells, or third-party PBMCs stimulated pre-transplant recipient cells.

Sample: CD4+ T cells from cultured PBMCs. The source is a human patient who received a liver transplant. Some T cells may be transferred from the graft donor. This chain joins TRBV5-4 and TRBJ1-1; perhaps TRBD1 as D (6 bases). The CDR3 DNA reads TGTGCCAGCAGCCAGACGGGGGCCCGTTGGGCTGAAGCTTTCTTT. Translation: CASSQTGARWAEAFF.